This T cell receptor (beta chain) stems from a study of shared T cell receptors in the human thymus. The assay was immunoSEQ multiplex PCR, and TCRdb's table has in-frame clones only and misses some. The table includes hundreds of thousands of clones, 80% to 90% detected once. CDR3 length: 15 residues. The junction had 13 bases not matched to a gene; V was cut back by 6 bases and J by 6 bases. In germline, CDR1 is SEHNR, CDR2 FQNEAQ (reference sequence). These data were also filed under a second study, of human thymus T cells. That work states: Healthy Finnish infants undergoing corrective surgery for congenital heart defects were used as donors. During corrective heart surgery, resections were taken, and the thymus tissue came from them. What appeared biased in thymic and blood repertoires was the usage of V and J genes.

This sequence was found in a boy in the first two years of life with a congenital heart defect. V usage is TRBV7-9 and J usage is TRBJ2-5, with 7 bases matching TRBD1. The sequencing input was thymocytes. CDR3 loop: CASRPGTASAKTQYF. CDR3 coding DNA: TGTGCCAGCAGACCAGGGACAGCCTCGGCAAAGACCCAGTACTTC.